The following is a T cell receptor beta chain sequence with its context. Its antigen is unidentified. Germline V lookup: CDR1 ENHRY, CDR2 SYGVKD. The germline V and J ends were trimmed by 3 bases and 6 bases, with 8 bases remaining between them. The CDR3 sequence is 13 residues long. Although they were nominally healthy when sampled, donors likely had unrecorded immune exposures. Use of 60 Vbeta and 13 Jbeta primers characterized the PCR. Clones were read by immunoSEQ multiplex PCR, and TCRdb kept only the in-frame ones, dropping some. The table records 150,000 to 200,000 clones, roughly 84% of them present only once. The sample comes from a study of cytomegalovirus exposure and HLA in healthy donors. Study-wide results and limits: A classifier reportedly called cytomegalovirus status with high sensitivity and specificity. Analysis was performed later, and it showed HLA-associated TCR beta chains to be more clonally expanded than equally common others. HLA-A and HLA-B allele assignments for most subjects were reportedly predicted accurately using TCR beta sequences.

The material sequenced was PBMCs. The clonotype originates from a boy younger than 10 in good health and CMV-seronegative. The chain combines TRBV10-3 with TRBJ2-2; no definite D call. Written as DNA, the CDR3 is TGTGCCATCAGTGATCAATTCCCCGGGGAGCTGTTTTTT. It is translated as CAISDQFPGELFF.